The present entry profiles one T cell receptor beta chain with its context. This clone came up once. Which antigen it targets is not known. The record has no base qualities; no much larger clone is one base away. V drops 0 bases and J drops 2 bases, leaving 13 bases in between. From the cysteine up to the phenylalanine, the CDR3 has a length of 16 residues. Here the CDR3 DNA is all that survives: 48 bases in frame from base 1. The germline V gene provides CDR1 SGDLS and CDR2 YYNGEE. This entry comes from a study of blood T cell repertoires in COVID-19 (dated by TCRdb to 2020 to 2022). Notes on the research overall: Samples from collaborators originated in the United States, Italy and Spain and spanned both the acute and convalescent phases of COVID-19. The material from the prospective study consisted of cDNA or gDNA derived from T cells, B-cell-depleted T cells, or PBMCs. Deeply sampled blood TCRbeta repertoires from subjects exposed to, actively infected with, or recovered from COVID-19 were included in the dataset. The repertoires were made available in a free public database intended to serve as a resource for research on the immune response to SARS-CoV-2. The samples were drawn from two sources: the first 160 participants of the ongoing ImmuneRACE study, and 1,200 or so subjects contributed by 6 global collaborators. A de-identified subject ID, COVID-19 status, age in years and sex were almost always included in the sample metadata. Where HLA class I and class II types were available, the types were taken from metadata supplied by the sample provider, not from assay-based typing. General findings and caveats noted by the study authors: The amount of clinical and demographic metadata varied by source and participant and was provided uncurated.

TCRbeta CDR3 regions were amplified from genomic DNA using the immunoSEQ Assay, a bias-controlled multiplex PCR. The published analysis was carried out like this. Within the assay, amplification of reference gene primers was used to estimate how many nucleated cells each sample contained. To quantify the absolute abundance of each unique TCRbeta CDR3 rearrangement, sequence reads were collapsed and filtered. For each sample, productive Simpson clonality was calculated by taking the square root of Simpson's diversity index across productive rearrangements. TCRdb provides this immuneACCESS table in a form limited to in-frame rearrangements. Some clones are lacking; in checked studies, under half of them reflect an unresolved V gene, and why the rest are absent is not known. V, J and clone size reflect that table, while D and trimming were determined from the DNA. The table for this sample lists under 95,000 clones; approximately 90% of them were counted only once. The ten largest account for 2% to 3% of the sample.

One collaborating source in Seattle enrolled patients during active infection and followed them longitudinally through the course of disease. The collaborating institutions used their own protocols to collect whole blood in K2EDTA tubes. For TCRbeta analysis, collaborator samples were shipped as frozen whole blood, as isolated PBMCs, or as DNA extracted from either sample type. Sequencing used peripheral blood. The chain joins TRBV9 to TRBJ2-3, with a tentative D gene TRBD2 over 6 matching bases. The TCR originated in a middle-aged man with COVID-19, enrolled during active disease. The CDR3 protein sequence reads: CASSVGPGDTTDTQYF. The nucleotide sequence reads TGTGCCAGCAGCGTAGGTCCGGGGGATACCACAGATACGCAGTATTTT.